The 31 T cell receptor beta chains below all came from one sample that was sequenced in a study of blood T cell repertoires in COVID-19. Using immunoSEQ multiplex PCR, the repertoire was profiled, and TCRdb retains in-frame clones only, with some absent. Of 250,000 or so clones in the sample, around nine tenths were seen once. Source material: peripheral blood. The receptor source for this set is a man aged 35 to 55 with active or convalescent COVID-19.

This chain joins TRBV6-5 and TRBJ2-1; D gene uncertain. Germline loops: CDR1 MNHEY, CDR2 SVGAGI. V lost 0 bases and J lost 8, with 11 bases in between. The CDR3 is 14 amino acids. In nucleotides, the CDR3 is TGTGCCAGCAGTTACTCAGGCTTCGAGGATGAGCAGTTCTTC. As protein: CASSYSGFEDEQFF.

This clone was seen more than once but under ten times. The J gene is TRBJ2-5, the V gene TRBV10-2; 8 bases align to TRBD2. This CDR3 comprises 12 residues. Unmatched junction bases numbered 1, after V lost 5 bases and J lost 5 bases. CDR1 and CDR2 (germline): WSHSY, SAAADI. CDR3 DNA sequence: TGCGCCAGCAGTTTAGCGGGGGAGACCCAGTACTTC. Amino acid sequence: CASSLAGETQYF.

The CDR3: CASSFYTGNYGYTF. The CDR3, as DNA: TGTGCCAGCAGTTTTTATACAGGGAACTATGGCTACACCTTC. This chain uses TRBV28 with TRBJ1-2; tentative D call: TRBD1 (6 bases). Germline V gene data show CDR1 as MDHEN and CDR2 as SYDVKM. This CDR3 has 14 amino acids. Trimming shortened V by 3 bases and J by 2 bases, and 10 bases separated the two germline ends.

The V gene is TRBV10-1, the J gene TRBJ2-2, with D unclear. The germline CDR1 and CDR2 sequences are WNHNN and SYGVQD (reference sequence). The length of the CDR3 is 13 residues. Trimming stripped 5 bases from V and 7 bases from J, with 11 bases between. DNA of the CDR3: TGCGCCAGCAGTTTATATGCGGACGGGGAGCTGTTTTTT. It codes for CASSLYADGELFF.

The chain links TRBV27 to TRBJ2-7; D is possibly TRBD1 (6 bases). CDR1 and CDR2 from the germline V gene are MNHEY and SMNVEV (reference sequence). This CDR3 spans 14 amino acids. Between the trimmed V and J ends, which lost 6 bases and 5 bases, there was a span of 17 bases. CDR3: CASRLTGTPDEQYF. The CDR3 DNA sequence: TGTGCCAGCAGGCTAACCGGGACACCGGACGAGCAGTACTTC.

This clone is a singleton in its sample. The V gene is TRBV7-8, the J gene TRBJ1-2; 9 nucleotides agree with TRBD1. Per the germline V gene, CDR1 is SGHVS and CDR2 is FQNEAQ. V was clipped by 5 bases and J by 7 bases; unmatched bases: 14. The CDR3 loop spans 16 amino acids. The CDR3 DNA reads TGTGCCAGCAGCGAGCGGGACAGGGTAGGGTTCCGTGGCTACACCTTC. Translating gives CASSERDRVGFRGYTF.

The DNA for the CDR3 is TGTGCCAGCAGCTGGGCAGGCAATCAGCCCCAGCATTTT. This codes for CASSWAGNQPQHF. The V gene is TRBV12-3 or TRBV12-4, the J gene TRBJ1-5; D gene unclear. Trimming cost V 6 bases and J 2 bases, with 8 bases left between them. The CDR3 spans 13 residues.

The J gene is TRBJ1-4, the V gene TRBV29-1; D ambiguous. Trimming removed 4 bases at V and 6 bases at J, with 12 bases between. The length of the CDR3 is 13 residues. Germline values: CDR1 SQVTM, CDR2 ANQGSEA. For the CDR3, the DNA is TGCAGCGTTGCGCGGGAAGTTGATGAAAAACTGTTTTTT. Translation gives CSVAREVDEKLFF. The full variable domain, in which reference TRBV29-1 and TRBJ1-4 provide the parts outside the CDR3, is SAVISQKPSRDICQRGTSLTIQCQVDSQVTMMFWYRQQPGQSLTLIATANQGSEATYESGFVIDKFPISRPNLTFSTLTVSNMSPEDSSIYLCSVAREVDEKLFFGSGTQLSVL.

This clone was picked up a small number of times. The chain's CDR3 is CASSRELNTEAFF. The CDR3 DNA reads as TGCGCCAGCAGCCGGGAGCTTAACACTGAAGCTTTCTTT. The chain has TRBV5-1 and TRBJ1-1; D is undetermined. Germline CDR1 is SGHRS and CDR2 is YFSETQ. This CDR3 is built from 13 residues. V lost 4 bases and J 2 bases, leaving 9 bases between the germline ends.

The chain is built from TRBV19 and TRBJ2-2; 8 nucleotides line up with TRBD1. The CDR3 extends over 16 amino acids. V trimming: 2 bases; J trimming: 4 bases; junction bases outside the gene matches: 6. CDR1 and CDR2 (germline): LNHDA, SQIVND (reference sequence). CDR3 nucleotides: TGTGCCAGTAGTATACCTGGGGACAGGCGCACCGGGGAGCTGTTTTTT. Translation: CASSIPGDRRTGELFF.

The chain employs TRBV6-5 and TRBJ1-2; D is ambiguous. CDR1 is MNHEY, CDR2 SVGAGI, per germline. V lost 6 bases, J lost 5 bases, and 13 bases lay in between. This CDR3 comprises 13 residues. CDR3 loop: CASRMNSVYGYTF. The CDR3 nucleotides are TGTGCCAGCAGGATGAATTCGGTTTATGGCTACACCTTC.

This clone has only a few counts. The chain joins TRBV30 to TRBJ1-5, with 7 bases lining up with TRBD1. V lost 5 bases, J lost 2 bases, and 9 bases stayed unmatched. Germline assignment: CDR1 GTSNPN and CDR2 SVGIG (reference sequence). CDR3 size: 15 residues. The chain's CDR3 is CAWGPTGKGNQPQHF. DNA of the CDR3: TGTGCCTGGGGCCCGACAGGGAAGGGCAATCAGCCCCAGCATTTT. Together with reference TRBV30 and TRBJ1-5, the CDR3 gives the full variable domain: SQTIHQWPATLVQPVGSPLSLECTVEGTSNPNLYWYRQAAGRGLQLLFYSVGIGQISSEVPQNLSASRPQDRQFILSSKKLLLSDSGFYLCAWGPTGKGNQPQHFGDGTRLSIL.

V gene TRBV28 combines with J gene TRBJ1-5; 7 bases map to TRBD1. The junction had 11 bases not matched to a gene; V was cut back by 1 base and J by 5 bases. The CDR3 is 17 amino acids. Germline V lookup: CDR1 MDHEN, CDR2 SYDVKM. The chain's CDR3 is CASSLSRKTGRYQPQHF. CDR3 coding DNA: TGTGCCAGCAGTTTATCCAGGAAGACAGGGCGGTATCAGCCCCAGCATTTT.

The chain joins TRBV19 to TRBJ2-6, with TRBD1 identical over 9 bases. The V and J ends lost 10 bases and 1 base, in that order; junction bases with no gene match: 14. Per germline, CDR1 LNHDA and CDR2 SQIVND (reference sequence). This CDR3 spans 18 amino acids. The CDR3 DNA reads TGTGCCACAAGCCCCACGGGACAGGGTCTTTCTGGGGCCAACGTCCTGACTTTC. Translated, it gives CATSPTGQGLSGANVLTF.

This clone has a single count. The rearrangement uses TRBV11-2 and TRBJ2-2, with TRBD1 identical over 10 bases. The V segment lost 5 bases and the J segment 3 bases; nucleotides outside the gene matches: 9. The germline V gene encodes CDR1 SGHAT and CDR2 FQNNGV. The CDR3 has 17 amino acids. The CDR3 spells CASSPTRGQGYTGELFF. In nucleotides, the CDR3 is TGTGCCAGCAGCCCAACCCGGGGACAGGGGTACACCGGGGAGCTGTTTTTT.

This clone was recorded once. This chain uses TRBV4-1 with TRBJ1-2, with 9 bases identical to TRBD1. The CDR3 is made up of 15 amino acids. The germline V gene encodes CDR1 MGHRA and CDR2 YSYEKL. Losses at the gene ends were 5 bases for V and 3 bases for J; bases not matched to a gene: 7. The CDR3 spells CASSARTGDDYGYTF. The CDR3 DNA sequence: TGCGCCAGCAGCGCCCGGACAGGGGACGACTATGGCTACACCTTC.

This rearrangement joins TRBV10-1 to TRBJ2-2, with unresolved D. Germline V lookup: CDR1 WNHNN, CDR2 SYGVQD (reference sequence). V lost 0 bases and J lost 3, with 20 bases in between. The CDR3 loop spans 19 amino acids. DNA of the CDR3: TGCGCCAGCAGTGAGTCCCGACCGCGTAGCCCTTGGGACACCGGGGAGCTGTTTTTT. Protein: CASSESRPRSPWDTGELFF.

V is TRBV30 and J is TRBJ1-5; D remains ambiguous. Trimming pared 2 bases from V and 6 bases from J, leaving 11 bases between. CDR3 length equals 13 residues. The germline CDR1 and CDR2 sequences are GTSNPN and SVGIG (reference sequence). The CDR3 spells CAWSQSQVQPQHF. DNA for the CDR3: TGTGCCTGGAGTCAGTCCCAGGTTCAGCCCCAGCATTTT.

V and J are TRBV24-1 and TRBJ2-7, with 7 bases fitting TRBD2. Per germline, CDR1 KGHDR and CDR2 SFDVKD. There are 14 residues in the CDR3. Trimming took 5 bases from V and 3 from J; bases not matched to a gene: 6. The chain's CDR3 is CATSGGGLSYEQYF. CDR3 coding DNA: TGTGCCACCAGTGGCGGGGGACTGAGCTACGAGCAGTACTTC.

The chain combines TRBV19 with TRBJ2-3, with TRBD2 matching 13 bases. Germline V lookup: CDR1 LNHDA, CDR2 SQIVND (reference sequence). CDR3 length equals 16 residues. V shed 5 bases, J shed 8 bases, and the junction held 10 bases outside the gene matches. The DNA of the CDR3 is TGTGCCAGTAGTGTGGGGACTAGCGGGAAAGGCGTTACGCAGTATTTT. Its protein is CASSVGTSGKGVTQYF.

This clone was counted only a few times. The CDR3 reads CAWRATGSTGELFF. CDR3 nucleotide sequence: TGTGCCTGGAGAGCCACAGGGTCCACCGGGGAGCTGTTTTTT. The chain uses TRBV30 and TRBJ2-2; D possibly corresponds to TRBD1 (6 bases). CDR3 length: 14 residues. Germline V CDR1 and CDR2: GTSNPN, SVGIG (reference sequence). V was shortened by 3 bases and J by 4 bases, with 12 bases between the two germline ends.

The chain is built from TRBV6-5 and TRBJ1-1; maybe TRBD1 (5 bases). Germline V gives CDR1 MNHEY, CDR2 SVGAGI. The CDR3 runs to 14 residues. With 7 bases removed from V and 1 base from J, the gap between germline ends came to 13 bases. The CDR3 sequence: CASITFGGNTEAFF. The CDR3, as DNA: TGTGCCAGCATTACCTTCGGGGGGAACACTGAAGCTTTCTTT.

The chain is built from TRBV27 and TRBJ2-1, with 10 bases lining up with TRBD1. The CDR3 is 15 amino acids. The germline CDR1 and CDR2 sequences are MNHEY and SMNVEV (reference sequence). V shed 4 bases and J 4 bases; nucleotides not matched to a gene: 4. The chain's CDR3 is CASSSRDRGYNEQFF. DNA of the CDR3: TGTGCCAGCAGTTCCCGGGACAGGGGTTACAATGAGCAGTTCTTC.

In this sample, this clone turned up a few times. The chain combines TRBV2 with TRBJ1-4; D perhaps matches TRBD1 (5 bases). The CDR3 has 12 amino acids. The V end was cut by 11 bases, the J end by 7 bases, with 14 bases between. CDR1 and CDR2 from the germline V gene are SNHLY and FYNNEI. The CDR3 bases are TGTGCCTCGGGGGAAAATACTGAAAAACTGTTTTTT. As protein: CASGENTEKLFF.

In nucleotides, the CDR3 is TGTGCCAGCAGCTTTCCGAGACAGACCTACAATGAGCAGTTCTTC. Translated, it gives CASSFPRQTYNEQFF. V and J are TRBV11-2 and TRBJ2-1; D possibly corresponds to TRBD1 (5 bases). From germline, CDR1 is SGHAT and CDR2 FQNNGV. V was cut by 3 bases and J by 2 bases, with 11 bases left in between. This CDR3 is 15 amino acids long.

V is TRBV7-9 and J is TRBJ2-6; D is perhaps TRBD1 (6 bases). The germline CDR1 and CDR2 sequences are SEHNR and FQNEAQ (reference sequence). The CDR3 sequence is 17 residues long. V was trimmed by 5 bases and J by 0 bases, leaving 14 bases between them. CDR3 in DNA: TGTGCCAGCAGCCCGACGGACAGCAACTCTGGGGCCAACGTCCTGACTTTC. Its protein is CASSPTDSNSGANVLTF.

This chain joins TRBV19 and TRBJ1-5; TRBD1 is a possible D gene (5 bases). V was trimmed by 10 bases and J by 4 bases, leaving 20 bases between them. Germline-derived CDR1 and CDR2 are LNHDA and SQIVND (reference sequence). The CDR3 covers 15 residues. This chain's CDR3 is CATTPTAGRNQPQHF. CDR3 bases: TGTGCCACGACTCCGACGGCAGGGCGGAATCAGCCCCAGCATTTT.

The gene calls are TRBV30 and TRBJ1-3; D gene ambiguous. CDR1 is GTSNPN and CDR2 is SVGIG in the germline V gene (reference sequence). Trimming pared 5 bases from V and 2 bases from J, leaving 10 bases between. The CDR3 covers 13 residues. CDR3 amino acids: CAWERRAGNTIYF. The DNA for the CDR3 is TGTGCCTGGGAACGGAGGGCTGGAAACACCATATATTTT.

This clone turned up a few times. The chain recombines TRBV4-2 with TRBJ2-7, with no clear D. Trimming took off 1 base at V and 2 bases at J, with 6 bases between the two ends. The CDR3 totals 13 residues. In germline, CDR1 is LGHNA, CDR2 YNFKEQ. The CDR3 is CASSQGQTYEQYF. The CDR3, as DNA: TGTGCCAGCAGCCAAGGACAAACCTACGAGCAGTACTTC.

This chain joins TRBV6-1 and TRBJ2-7; tentative D call: TRBD1 (5 bases). With 1 base removed from V and 3 bases from J, the gap between germline ends came to 13 bases. The germline CDR1 and CDR2 sequences are MNHNS and SASEGT. The CDR3 has 15 amino acids. The CDR3 loop reads CASSEDWGGYYEQYF. CDR3 bases: TGTGCCAGCAGTGAAGACTGGGGCGGTTACTACGAGCAGTACTTC.

The chain's CDR3 is CASSVSGQGYNEQFF. The DNA of the CDR3 is TGTGCCAGCAGCGTCTCGGGACAGGGGTACAATGAGCAGTTCTTC. The V call is TRBV9, the J call TRBJ2-1; TRBD1 aligns across 10 bases. The ends lost 2 bases at V and 4 bases at J; junction bases unmatched: 3. CDR1 is SGDLS and CDR2 is YYNGEE in the germline V gene. The CDR3 runs to 15 residues.